These T cell receptor beta chains were read from a single sample in a study of cytomegalovirus exposure and HLA in healthy donors. Method: immunoSEQ multiplex PCR; TCRdb's copy keeps in-frame clones and lacks some. Among a few hundred thousand clones listed, 83% were seen once. The sample consisted of PBMCs. Every receptor here comes from a girl between 5 and 17 years old in good health and CMV-seronegative. Each CDR3 is given with its conserved first and last residue.

CDR3aa: CASSDGPGGLGTEAFF
v_gene: TRBV2

CDR3aa: CASSLAGYTEAFF
v_gene: TRBV5-1

CDR3aa: CASSSGAGMNTEAFF
v_gene: TRBV19

CDR3aa: CASSPPPRFGSTDTQYF
v_gene: TRBV28

CDR3aa: CASSSAYEQYF
v_gene: TRBV7-2

CDR3aa: CASSGQAAYEQYF
v_gene: TRBV2

CDR3aa: CASKDRGLNRIYTF
v_gene: TRBV2

CDR3aa: CASSQEPRGYTEAFF
v_gene: TRBV4-1

CDR3aa: CASSPRGRPNTEAFF
v_gene: TRBV18

CDR3aa: CASSPNGVGTKNIQYF
v_gene: TRBV7-9